The rows below give T cell receptor beta chains drawn from one sample of a study of blood T cell repertoires in COVID-19. Data came from immunoSEQ multiplex PCR; TCRdb stores just in-frame clones and leaves some out. The table shows tens of thousands of clones, with about 76% occurring only once. The sample was peripheral blood. Receptors originate from a human donor in a cohort sampled during active COVID-19. Both conserved end residues are part of each CDR3.

14	TRBV18	TRBJ2-7	CASSPRREADEQYF
15	TRBV5-6	TRBJ2-2	CASSSRTANTGELFF
14	TRBV6-6	TRBJ1-6	CASIRDRINSPLHF
18	TRBV10-1	TRBJ2-7	CASSGAHSGADTPYEQYF
16	TRBV3-1/TRBV3-2	TRBJ2-3	CASSLRTGGGTDTQYF
15	TRBV10-3	TRBJ1-1	CAISESGFGGTEAFF
14	TRBV5-4	TRBJ2-3	CASSSGLFGDTQYF
13	TRBV6-6	TRBJ2-7	CASSYGQGNEQYF
15	TRBV6-6	TRBJ2-3	CASSSWQGATDTQYF
12	TRBV6-5	TRBJ1-6	CASRPAGSPLHF
13	TRBV11-2	TRBJ1-1	CASRGQGFTEAFF
15	TRBV3-1/TRBV3-2	TRBJ1-1	CASSRKGPRGTEAFF
15	TRBV6-1	TRBJ2-1	CAGAGGMSSYNEQFF
15	TRBV27	TRBJ2-7	CASSSRGLYSSEQYF
17	TRBV4-3	TRBJ1-4	CASSQATLTGFNEKLFF
15	TRBV10-3	TRBJ1-2	CAISGGDGLNYGYTF
14	TRBV5-1	TRBJ2-3	CASSAGTHTDTQYF
17	TRBV11-2	TRBJ2-1	CASSLKRAPRDYNEQFF
14	TRBV5-1	TRBJ2-7	CASSYGLAGHEQYF
14	TRBV6-6	TRBJ2-7	CASDQTGAANEQYF
15	TRBV9	TRBJ2-7	CASSVGGASSYEQYF
14	TRBV7-2	TRBJ1-1	CASRGRITDTEAFF
15	TRBV7-8	TRBJ2-3	CASSLTGGRTDTQYF
17	TRBV6-2/TRBV6-3	TRBJ2-1	CASSIGVPGRRGNEQFF
17	TRBV11-2	TRBJ2-3	CASSSRKRQTRVDTQYF
16	TRBV5-1	TRBJ2-7	CASSPGLAGASYEQYF
12	TRBV6-5	TRBJ2-7	CASLTGGSTQYF
14	TRBV3-1/TRBV3-2	TRBJ1-3	CASSETGDRNTIYF
14	TRBV6-1	TRBJ2-3	CASSEFWGEGTQYF
13	TRBV29-1	TRBJ2-3	CSAHRGRTDTQYF
12	TRBV6-2/TRBV6-3	TRBJ2-4	CASSRNTNIQYF
15	TRBV24-1	TRBJ2-4	CATRGRLGAKNIQYF
14	TRBV3-1/TRBV3-2	TRBJ2-2	CASSVTGRTGELFF
16	TRBV5-4	TRBJ2-1	CASRLAGPSSYNEQFF
13	TRBV5-1	TRBJ2-1	CASSLGRGGEQFF
13	TRBV18	TRBJ1-2	CASSPTENYGYTF
13	TRBV4-1	TRBJ1-1	CASSQVGAGYAFF
15	TRBV10-3	TRBJ2-2	CAISPQGGNTGELFF
16	TRBV7-2	TRBJ2-2	CASSISSGGNTGELFF
15	TRBV10-3	TRBJ2-7	CAISESASASYEQYF
16	TRBV5-4	TRBJ2-7	CASSKKGTSGSYEQYF
15	TRBV5-6	TRBJ1-2	CASSFISADRDGYTF
13	TRBV18	TRBJ1-2	CASSPPRGYGYTF
15	TRBV5-1	TRBJ2-3	CASSKWTSGTDTQYF
15	TRBV9	TRBJ1-3	CASSEGAGSGNTIYF
14	TRBV7-2	TRBJ1-1	CASSLAVGNTEAFF
16	TRBV5-1	TRBJ2-3	CASSSTGGQPTDTQYF
14	TRBV27	TRBJ2-3	CASSLTGLTGTQYF
14	TRBV2	TRBJ2-1	CASNRGLDRDEQFF
14	TRBV18	TRBJ1-3	CASSQDSSGNTIYF
12	TRBV11-2	TRBJ2-1	CASSGLADEQFF
13	TRBV29-1	TRBJ1-3	CSVGRGAGNTIYF
15	TRBV7-9	TRBJ2-7	CASSFRLAGTFEQYF
14	TRBV29-1	TRBJ1-1	CSTILGTGKTEAFF
14	TRBV2	TRBJ1-1	CASSRDSMNTEAFF
12	TRBV7-9	TRBJ1-4	CASSLGGQGLFF